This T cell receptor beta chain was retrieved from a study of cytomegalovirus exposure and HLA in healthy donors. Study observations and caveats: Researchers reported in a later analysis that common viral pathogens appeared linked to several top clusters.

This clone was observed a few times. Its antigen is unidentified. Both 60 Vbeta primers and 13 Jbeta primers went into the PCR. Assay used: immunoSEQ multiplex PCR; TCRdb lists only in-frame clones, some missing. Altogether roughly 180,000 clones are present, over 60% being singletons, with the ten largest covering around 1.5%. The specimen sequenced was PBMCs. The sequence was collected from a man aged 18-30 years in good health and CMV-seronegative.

The DNA for the CDR3 is TGTGCCAGCGGACTAGCGGCCCCGTTCGCGACAGATACGCAGTATTTT. Its translation: CASGLAAPFATDTQYF. The V and J genes are TRBV27 and TRBJ2-3; 10 positions agree with TRBD2. The CDR3 length is 16 residues. Looked up from germline, CDR1 is MNHEY and CDR2 is SMNVEV (reference sequence). V shed 8 bases and J 3 bases; nucleotides not matched to a gene: 11.